This T cell receptor beta chain was found in a study of STAT5B mutations in CD4+ large granular lymphocyte leukemia. As regards this clone: Its antigen is not known.

Study findings and constraints: Without putative leukemic clones, patient CD4-sorted repertoires remained more clonal than healthy CD4+ repertoires.

CDR3 length: 13 amino acids. CDR1 and CDR2 from the germline V gene are ENHRY and SYGVKD. V was shortened by 0 bases and J by 6 bases, with 6 bases between the two germline ends. The authors' processing: Productive clonotypes were detectable down to 2.59 x 10-5 frequency. Clones were read by immunoSEQ multiplex PCR, and TCRdb kept only the in-frame ones, dropping some. The D gene and trimming were derived from the DNA, and the V and J assignments and clone size from that table. This table holds roughly 48,000 clones, roughly 72% found once. The sample comprised CD4+ T cells from blood buffy coats. This TCR was recovered from a human donor in good health. The V gene is TRBV10-3, the J gene TRBJ1-5; TRBD1 might be the D (5 bases). The CDR3, as DNA: TGTGCCATCAGTGAGTCAGGGGCTCAGCCCCAGCATTTT. As protein: CAISESGAQPQHF.